This T cell receptor (beta chain) was documented in a study of human T cells and chemical hapten exposure. Study information: Sensitization employed 2% DPC on about 2 cm by about 2 cm of upper inner arm skin. The variation in per-sample TCR yields arose mainly from small differences in pooled library volumes.

One entry per CDR3 protein results from TCRdb running MiXCR on the RACE reads. The sample contains around 50,000 distinct CDR3 sequences, more than 9% of which appear only once. The germline V gene has CDR1 MNHEY and CDR2 SVGEGT. This CDR3 is built from 20 residues. V shed 6 bases, J shed 0 bases, and the junction held 17 bases outside the gene matches. This clonotype was recorded a few times. Time point reported: patch test 2, 6 weeks after DPC sensitization. Sample treatment: therapeutic diphenylcyclopropenone sensitization with weekly scalp DPC. The sequencing used whole blood, collected in connection with sensitization to the hapten diphenylcyclopropenone (DPC). This TCR was recovered from a woman aged 50 to 60 with alopecia areata. Some clones in this sample may be carry-over from other donors' samples. The V gene is TRBV6-2 or TRBV6-3, the J gene TRBJ2-4; 10 bases agree with TRBD2. The CDR3: CASRTSGLTSHGLAKNIQYF. CDR3 nucleotides: TGTGCCAGCAGGACTAGCGGGCTGACTAGTCATGGACTAGCCAAAAACATTCAGTACTTC.